Each of the 11 T cell receptor beta chains below was sequenced from the same sample in a study of CD8+CD57+ T cells in acquired aplastic anemia. Only patients with CD8+CD57+ cell expansion on flow cytometry were chosen for sequencing. Genomic DNA served as template for TCR beta VDJ and CDR3 profiling. TCRdb reprocessed the reads via MiXCR and lists one record per CDR3 protein. The sample holds about 120,000 distinct CDR3 sequences; approximately 36% are singletons and the top ten take 2.6%. Sequenced material: sorted CD4+, CD8+, or CD8+CD57+ T cells (not recorded which) from PBMCs. These receptors were taken from a human donor with aplastic anemia.

This chain links TRBV20-1 with TRBJ1-2; D is unresolved. The germline gives CDR1 DFQATT, CDR2 SNEGSKA (reference sequence). V lost 4 bases, J lost 3 bases, and 3 bases lay in between. The CDR3 is 10 residues long. The CDR3 region is CSAIDYGYTF. The CDR3 region has the DNA TGCAGTGCTATCGACTATGGCTACACCTTC.

This clonotype was found many times. The rearrangement links TRBV9 to TRBJ2-3; the D call may be TRBD1 or TRBD2 (6 bases each). V was clipped by 3 bases and J by 4 bases, with 9 bases between them. This CDR3 is built from 13 residues. The germline gives CDR1 SGDLS, CDR2 YYNGEE. The CDR3 region has the DNA TGTGCCAGCAGCGGGGGGGCGGCAGATACGCAGTATTTT. It specifies CASSGGAADTQYF.

Worth noting for this clonotype: A much bigger clone sits one base away, suggesting this may be a read error. The V gene is TRBV7-8, the J gene TRBJ1-1; no definite D call. Germline lookup yields CDR1 SGHVS and CDR2 FQNEAQ. The CDR3 sequence is 14 residues long. The chain's CDR3 is CASSLVSGNAEAFF. The CDR3 DNA sequence: TGTGCCAGCAGCTTAGTGTCGGGGAACGCTGAAGCTTTCTTT.

This clonotype ranks as medium-sized. At one end, the junction sequence differs from germline, possibly due to a read error. The genes are TRBV5-1 and TRBJ2-3, with D maybe TRBD2 (6 bases). This CDR3 is built from 14 residues. Germline V gives CDR1 SGHRS, CDR2 YFSETQ. The CDR3 spells CASSLGGSTDTQYF. In nucleotides, the CDR3 is TGTGCCAGCAGCTTAGGAGGGAGCACAGATACGCAGTATTTT.

This clonotype has ten or more counts. The J gene is TRBJ1-5, the V gene TRBV4-1; D not certain. CDR3 length equals 15 residues. Germline V lookup: CDR1 MGHRA, CDR2 YSYEKL. The germline V and J ends were trimmed by 1 base and 5 bases, with 12 bases remaining between them. The CDR3 DNA follows: TGCGCCAGCAGCCAAGTAGAGGGTACCGATCAGCCCCAGCATTTT. As protein: CASSQVEGTDQPQHF.

The genes are TRBV12-3 or TRBV12-4 and TRBJ2-2; a weak D match, TRBD1 (7 bases). V was pared by 0 bases and J by 6 bases, with 17 bases between. The CDR3 runs to 17 residues. CDR3 loop: CASSLALNRRGPGELFF. For the CDR3, the DNA is TGTGCCAGCAGTTTAGCGCTAAACCGGAGGGGGCCCGGGGAGCTGTTTTTT.

This clonotype was counted many times. The junction shows a germline mismatch at one end, possibly a read error. The chain recombines TRBV7-2 with TRBJ2-5; D unresolved. The CDR3 loop spans 13 amino acids. CDR1 and CDR2 (germline): SGHTA, FQGNSA. This CDR3 reads CASSPRAQGTQYF. CDR3 in DNA: TGTGCCAGCAGCCCCCGGGCCCAAGGGACCCAGTACTTC.

As to this clonotype: Since a much larger clone is just one base distant, this may be a read error. The chain couples TRBV20-1 to TRBJ2-7; 11 bases are shared with TRBD1. The CDR3 sequence is 14 residues long. The germline gives CDR1 DFQATT, CDR2 SNEGSKA (reference sequence). In DNA, the CDR3 is TGCGGTGCTAGATTAGGACAGGGGGCCAAGGAGCAGTACTTC. It specifies CGARLGQGAKEQYF.

A note on this clonotype: A much bigger clone sits one base away, suggesting this may be a read error. The chain combines TRBV5-4 with TRBJ2-2, with a tentative D call TRBD2 (5 bases). The CDR3 spans 13 residues. Germline CDR1 SGHNT, CDR2 YYREEE (reference sequence). CDR3 DNA sequence: TGTGCCAGCAGCTACTGGGGTACCGGGGAGCTGTCTTTT. It specifies CASSYWGTGELSF.

This clonotype was observed many times. This chain connects TRBV2 to TRBJ2-5; 7 bases line up with TRBD2. The CDR3 runs 16 residues. V gave up 3 bases and J gave up 0 bases; unmatched junction bases: 7. Germline lookup yields CDR1 SNHLY and CDR2 FYNNEI. The CDR3 here is CASSEPQRGNQETQYF. CDR3 bases: TGTGCCAGCAGTGAGCCCCAGCGGGGCAACCAAGAGACCCAGTACTTC.

This clonotype is a singleton in its sample. At one end, the junction sequence differs from germline, possibly due to a read error. The chain is built from TRBV5-1 and TRBJ1-1; D is undetermined. The CDR3 consists of 14 residues. Germline-derived CDR1 and CDR2 are SGHRS and YFSETQ. CDR3 amino acids: CANSLAGTNTEAFF. The CDR3 DNA reads TGCGCCAACAGCTTGGCCGGTACGAACACCGAAGCTTTCTTT. Complete variable domain (other parts from reference TRBV5-1 and TRBJ1-1): KAGVTQTPRYLIKTRGQQVTLSCSPISGHRSVSWYQQTPGQGLQFLFEYFSETQRNKGNFPGRFSGRQFSNSRSEMNVSTLELGDSALYLCANSLAGTNTEAFFGQGTRLTVV.